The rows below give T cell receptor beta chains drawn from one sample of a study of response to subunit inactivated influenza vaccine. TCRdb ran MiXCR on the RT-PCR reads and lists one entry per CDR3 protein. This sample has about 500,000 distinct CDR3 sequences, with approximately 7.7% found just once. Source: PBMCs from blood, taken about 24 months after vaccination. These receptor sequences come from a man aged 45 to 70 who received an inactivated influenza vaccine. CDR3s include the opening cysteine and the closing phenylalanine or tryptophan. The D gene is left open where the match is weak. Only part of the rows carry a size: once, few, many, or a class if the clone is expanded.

CDR3 DNA: TGCAGCTACGAAGGGGGAGTCAATGAGCAGTTCTTC; CDR3 protein: CSYEGGVNEQFF; clone size: .; J gene: TRBJ2-1; V gene: TRBV29-1; D gene: .
CDR3 DNA: TGTGCCAGCGGACAGGGGTCCGAGCAGTACTTC; CDR3 protein: CASGQGSEQYF; clone size: few; J gene: TRBJ2-7; V gene: TRBV6-2/TRBV6-3; D gene: TRBD1
CDR3 DNA: TGTGCCAGCAGAAGGACAGGCGGGGGAACTGAAGCTTTCTTT; CDR3 protein: CASRRTGGGTEAFF; clone size: .; J gene: TRBJ1-1; V gene: TRBV6-1; D gene: TRBD1
CDR3 DNA: TGTGCCACCAGCACAATCGGCGGACGTGGGTTCTTC; CDR3 protein: CATSTIGGRGFF; clone size: few; J gene: TRBJ2-1; V gene: TRBV15; D gene: .
CDR3 DNA: TGTGCCAGTAGTATATCCAGGGGGAATGAGCAGTTCTTC; CDR3 protein: CASSISRGNEQFF; clone size: few; J gene: TRBJ2-1; V gene: TRBV19; D gene: TRBD1
CDR3 DNA: TGTGCCAGCAGCAAGACTAGCGGGGGGGGTACAGATACGCAGTATTTT; CDR3 protein: CASSKTSGGGTDTQYF; clone size: many; J gene: TRBJ2-3; V gene: TRBV7-2; D gene: TRBD2
CDR3 DNA: TGCAGTGCTAGAGATTCCCCCAGGGGCACAGATACGCAGTATTTT; CDR3 protein: CSARDSPRGTDTQYF; clone size: many; J gene: TRBJ2-3; V gene: TRBV20-1; D gene: .
CDR3 DNA: TGCAGTGCACCTACACAGGGGCGAAATCAGCCCCAGCATTTT; CDR3 protein: CSAPTQGRNQPQHF; clone size: few; J gene: TRBJ1-5; V gene: TRBV20-1; D gene: TRBD1
CDR3 DNA: TGTGCCAGCAGTTTTGCGGGAGGGTCGGGAAACATTCAGTACTTC; CDR3 protein: CASSFAGGSGNIQYF; clone size: .; J gene: TRBJ2-4; V gene: TRBV12-3/TRBV12-4; D gene: TRBD2
CDR3 DNA: TGTGCCAGCAGGCCAACTAAGTTACGGGGAGATACGCAGTATTTT; CDR3 protein: CASRPTKLRGDTQYF; clone size: .; J gene: TRBJ2-3; V gene: TRBV13; D gene: .
CDR3 DNA: TGTGCCATCAGTGAGTCGGGGGTAGATACGCAGTATTTT; CDR3 protein: CAISESGVDTQYF; clone size: many; J gene: TRBJ2-3; V gene: TRBV10-3; D gene: .
CDR3 DNA: TGTGCCAGCAGCCGACAGGGGGCATCCTACAATGAGCAGTTCTTC; CDR3 protein: CASSRQGASYNEQFF; clone size: many; J gene: TRBJ2-1; V gene: TRBV7-3; D gene: TRBD1
CDR3 DNA: TGTGCCAGCTCCCCCGTGTCCCCAACTTCCGGGGAGCTGTTTTTT; CDR3 protein: CASSPVSPTSGELFF; clone size: few; J gene: TRBJ2-2; V gene: TRBV18; D gene: .
CDR3 DNA: TGTGCCAGCAGCTTAGCGCTAACAGGGAGGGGCACAGATACGCAGTATTTT; CDR3 protein: CASSLALTGRGTDTQYF; clone size: many; J gene: TRBJ2-3; V gene: TRBV7-2; D gene: .
CDR3 DNA: TGCAGTGCTAGCTCGACTAGCGGGAGGGCCGTGGATACGCAGTATTTT; CDR3 protein: CSASSTSGRAVDTQYF; clone size: .; J gene: TRBJ2-3; V gene: TRBV20-1; D gene: TRBD2
CDR3 DNA: TGTGCCAGCAGCCAGATTACAGGGGATGGTAGAGCTTTCTTT; CDR3 protein: CASSQITGDGRAFF; clone size: few; J gene: TRBJ1-1; V gene: TRBV14; D gene: TRBD1
CDR3 DNA: TGTGCCAGCAGTGAATCCGGCCGGGGCACTGAAGCTTTCTTT; CDR3 protein: CASSESGRGTEAFF; clone size: .; J gene: TRBJ1-1; V gene: TRBV25-1; D gene: .
CDR3 DNA: TGTGCCAGCAGCACGGGACAGGAGTACTACGAGCAGTACTTC; CDR3 protein: CASSTGQEYYEQYF; clone size: few; J gene: TRBJ2-7; V gene: TRBV21-1; D gene: .
CDR3 DNA: TGTGCCAGCAGCGCCCGTGGGAGCACTGAAGCTTTCTTT; CDR3 protein: CASSARGSTEAFF; clone size: .; J gene: TRBJ1-1; V gene: TRBV9; D gene: .
CDR3 DNA: TGCAGCGCTCGACCACCCTCGGAGACCCAGTACTTC; CDR3 protein: CSARPPSETQYF; clone size: many; J gene: TRBJ2-5; V gene: TRBV29-1; D gene: .
CDR3 DNA: TGTGCCAGCAATTCGCGGGGTATTGGTGAAGCTTTCTTT; CDR3 protein: CASNSRGIGEAFF; clone size: few; J gene: TRBJ1-1; V gene: TRBV27; D gene: .
CDR3 DNA: TGTGCCAGCAGCCAAGCTAGGGGGAGCACAGATACGCAGTATTTT; CDR3 protein: CASSQARGSTDTQYF; clone size: few; J gene: TRBJ2-3; V gene: TRBV14; D gene: .
CDR3 DNA: TGTGCCAGTAGTTTGGGACTGCTATTGTCTGGGGCCAACGTCCTGACTTTC; CDR3 protein: CASSLGLLLSGANVLTF; clone size: many; J gene: TRBJ2-6; V gene: TRBV19; D gene: .
CDR3 DNA: TGTGCCAGCAGTGAGCCTAGCGGGGGGCGGGATACGCAGTATTTT; CDR3 protein: CASSEPSGGRDTQYF; clone size: .; J gene: TRBJ2-3; V gene: TRBV25-1; D gene: TRBD2
CDR3 DNA: TGTGCCAGCAGCCTGGCAGGGGGCGATGGAGCTTTCTTT; CDR3 protein: CASSLAGGDGAFF; clone size: few; J gene: TRBJ1-1; V gene: TRBV11-3; D gene: TRBD1
CDR3 DNA: TGCAGTGCTCGCCGGGACTATGACTACAATGAGCAGTTCTTC; CDR3 protein: CSARRDYDYNEQFF; clone size: few; J gene: TRBJ2-1; V gene: TRBV20-1; D gene: TRBD2
CDR3 DNA: TGTGCCAGCAGCTTAAGCGGGAATAGTAATGAAAAACTGTTTTTT; CDR3 protein: CASSLSGNSNEKLFF; clone size: many; J gene: TRBJ1-4; V gene: TRBV11-3; D gene: .
CDR3 DNA: TGCAGTGCTCGGGGGGACAGGGTTGATCAGCCCCAGCATTTT; CDR3 protein: CSARGDRVDQPQHF; clone size: many; J gene: TRBJ1-5; V gene: TRBV20-1; D gene: TRBD1
CDR3 DNA: TGTGCCATCAGTGCGACAGCGAACTCCTACGAGCAGTACTTC; CDR3 protein: CAISATANSYEQYF; clone size: few; J gene: TRBJ2-7; V gene: TRBV10-3; D gene: .
CDR3 DNA: TGCAGCGCCCGCCGAACCACCTACGAGCAGTACTTC; CDR3 protein: CSARRTTYEQYF; clone size: many; J gene: TRBJ2-7; V gene: TRBV29-1; D gene: .
CDR3 DNA: TGTGCCACTCGACAGGGGACAACTAATGAAAAACTGTTTTTT; CDR3 protein: CATRQGTTNEKLFF; clone size: few; J gene: TRBJ1-4; V gene: TRBV11-2; D gene: TRBD1
CDR3 DNA: TGCGCCAGCAGCTCACAGGGGGTAGCTTTCTTT; CDR3 protein: CASSSQGVAFF; clone size: many; J gene: TRBJ1-1; V gene: TRBV5-1; D gene: TRBD1
CDR3 DNA: TGCAGTGCTAGTGATAACTATGGCTACACCTTC; CDR3 protein: CSASDNYGYTF; clone size: few; J gene: TRBJ1-2; V gene: TRBV20-1; D gene: .
CDR3 DNA: TGTGCCAGCAGCCCTTCGGTGGAGCCCTACAATGAGCAGTTCTTC; CDR3 protein: CASSPSVEPYNEQFF; clone size: many; J gene: TRBJ2-1; V gene: TRBV3-1; D gene: .
CDR3 DNA: TGTGCCAGCAGCCAAGACTCCGGAGAGACCCAGTACTTC; CDR3 protein: CASSQDSGETQYF; clone size: few; J gene: TRBJ2-5; V gene: TRBV4-2; D gene: .
CDR3 DNA: TGTGCCAGCAGTTACTCAGGTACCAGTGAGCAGTTCTTC; CDR3 protein: CASSYSGTSEQFF; clone size: .; J gene: TRBJ2-1; V gene: TRBV6-5; D gene: .
CDR3 DNA: TGCAGTGCTAGAAAGACTAGCGGGTACGACTACAATGAGCAGTTCTTC; CDR3 protein: CSARKTSGYDYNEQFF; clone size: few; J gene: TRBJ2-1; V gene: TRBV20-1; D gene: TRBD2
CDR3 DNA: TGTGCCAGCAGTCCGGCAGACAGGGGCGAGCAGTACTTC; CDR3 protein: CASSPADRGEQYF; clone size: many; J gene: TRBJ2-7; V gene: TRBV28; D gene: TRBD1
CDR3 DNA: TGTGCCAGCAGTCCCGCTAAGACTAGCGGGGGATGGTCCTACAATGAGCAGTTCTTC; CDR3 protein: CASSPAKTSGGWSYNEQFF; clone size: many; J gene: TRBJ2-1; V gene: TRBV12-3/TRBV12-4; D gene: TRBD2
CDR3 DNA: TGCGCCAGCAGCCAATCGACTAGCGGGCTAGAGACCCAGTACTTC; CDR3 protein: CASSQSTSGLETQYF; clone size: many; J gene: TRBJ2-5; V gene: TRBV4-3; D gene: TRBD2
CDR3 DNA: TGTGCCAGCAGCCGCCCCCCGGCTAGCGGGGGCACAGATACGCAGTATTTT; CDR3 protein: CASSRPPASGGTDTQYF; clone size: .; J gene: TRBJ2-3; V gene: TRBV6-2/TRBV6-3; D gene: TRBD2
CDR3 DNA: TGCAGCGTCCCAGGGTTAGGTGGCTACGAGCAGTACTTC; CDR3 protein: CSVPGLGGYEQYF; clone size: many; J gene: TRBJ2-7; V gene: TRBV29-1; D gene: .
CDR3 DNA: TGTGCCATCAGTGAGTCGGGACAGGGGGGCGAGCAGTACTTC; CDR3 protein: CAISESGQGGEQYF; clone size: .; J gene: TRBJ2-7; V gene: TRBV10-3; D gene: TRBD1
CDR3 DNA: TGCGCCAGCTCGGACCCACCCGGTCTCGGAGTTTTCTTT; CDR3 protein: CASSDPPGLGVFF; clone size: .; J gene: TRBJ1-1; V gene: TRBV5-1; D gene: .
CDR3 DNA: TGTGCCAGCAGCCCGGACCTGCGCAACGAAAAACTGTTTTTT; CDR3 protein: CASSPDLRNEKLFF; clone size: .; J gene: TRBJ1-4; V gene: TRBV27; D gene: .
CDR3 DNA: TGTGCCAGCAGCCCCCTCGGGGAGGGAGGGGTGGCCTACAATGAGCAGTTCTTC; CDR3 protein: CASSPLGEGGVAYNEQFF; clone size: .; J gene: TRBJ2-1; V gene: TRBV4-2; D gene: TRBD2
CDR3 DNA: TGTGCCAGCAGTTGGACAGGGGGCGCAGAAGTCGAAAAACTGTTTTTT; CDR3 protein: CASSWTGGAEVEKLFF; clone size: few; J gene: TRBJ1-4; V gene: TRBV6-5; D gene: TRBD1
CDR3 DNA: TGCAGTGCTACTCAGACTAGCGGGGCCTACAATGAGCAGTTCTTC; CDR3 protein: CSATQTSGAYNEQFF; clone size: few; J gene: TRBJ2-1; V gene: TRBV20-1; D gene: TRBD2